The 3 T cell receptor beta chains given below trace back to one sample, sequenced in a study of OX40 agonist ivuxolimab in advanced cancers. Library prep was done by the immunoSEQ multiplex PCR assay. The source is immuneACCESS, and TCRdb retained only in-frame sequences with V and J called. Part of the clones is not carried over; for the studies checked, unresolved V genes explain less than half of this, and the remainder is unexplained. This sample is represented by over 80,000 clones; 87% of them were singletons. The ten top clones hold about 4.7% of the sample. The starting material was CD4+ or CD8+ T cells sorted from blood, obtained in a trial of the OX40 agonist ivuxolimab. The source is an adult with an advanced solid tumor such as melanoma, head and neck, liver or kidney cancer.

CDR3 nucleotide sequence: TGTGCCAGCAGCCAAGATCCCTACTCCTACAATGAGCAGTTCTTC. As protein: CASSQDPYSYNEQFF. The rearrangement uses TRBV4-2 and TRBJ2-1; D call uncertain. The CDR3 contains 15 residues. V was clipped by 0 bases and J by 0 bases, with 6 bases between them. The germline gives CDR1 LGHNA, CDR2 YNFKEQ.

V and J are TRBV30 and TRBJ2-2; 15 nucleotides agree with TRBD2. The junction had 8 bases not matched to a gene; V was cut back by 0 bases and J by 6 bases. This CDR3 is built from 18 residues. The V gene's germline CDR1 is GTSNPN and CDR2 SVGIG (reference sequence). The CDR3 region has the DNA TGTGCCTGGAGTGTTAGGACTAGCGGGAGGGCCAGGGCCGGGGAGCTGTTTTTT. It is translated as CAWSVRTSGRARAGELFF.

In DNA, the CDR3 is TGCGCCAGCAGCTCGACAGGGGCCGCCTATGGCTACACCTTC. This sequence encodes CASSSTGAAYGYTF. The rearrangement joins TRBV5-1 to TRBJ1-2; TRBD1 agrees at 8 bases. V trimming: 3 bases; J trimming: 4 bases; junction bases outside the gene matches: 5. The CDR3 is 14 amino acids. Germline V gene sequence: CDR1 SGHRS, CDR2 YFSETQ.